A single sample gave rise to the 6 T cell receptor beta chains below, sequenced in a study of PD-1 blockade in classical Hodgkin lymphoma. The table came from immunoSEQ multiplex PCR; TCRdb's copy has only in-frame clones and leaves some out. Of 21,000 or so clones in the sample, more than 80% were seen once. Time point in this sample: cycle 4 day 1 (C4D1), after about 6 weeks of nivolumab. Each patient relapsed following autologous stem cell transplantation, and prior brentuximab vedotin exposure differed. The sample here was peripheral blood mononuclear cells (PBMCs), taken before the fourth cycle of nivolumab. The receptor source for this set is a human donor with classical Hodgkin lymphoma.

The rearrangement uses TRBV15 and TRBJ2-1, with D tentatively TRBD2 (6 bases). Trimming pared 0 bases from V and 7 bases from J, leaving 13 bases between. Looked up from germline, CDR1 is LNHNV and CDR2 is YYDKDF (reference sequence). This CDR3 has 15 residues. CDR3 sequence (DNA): TGTGCCACCAGCAGAGACGCTAGCGCTGGAAATGAGCAGTTCTTC. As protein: CATSRDASAGNEQFF.

The CDR3 region has the DNA TGTGCCAGCAGTTCGCCCCTAACACCGGGAGGAGGCTCCTACGAGCAGTACTTC. It is translated as CASSSPLTPGGGSYEQYF. The chain links TRBV27 to TRBJ2-7; the match to TRBD2 covers 7 bases. This CDR3 is 18 amino acids long. CDR1 is MNHEY and CDR2 is SMNVEV in the germline V gene (reference sequence). Trimming cost V 4 bases and J 0 bases; bases outside gene matches: 15.

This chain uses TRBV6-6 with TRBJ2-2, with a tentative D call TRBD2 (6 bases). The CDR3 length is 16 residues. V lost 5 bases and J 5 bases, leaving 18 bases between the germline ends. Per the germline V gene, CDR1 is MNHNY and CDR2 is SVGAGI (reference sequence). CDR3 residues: CASSNQGLRQTGELFF. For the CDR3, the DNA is TGTGCCAGCAGTAACCAGGGACTCCGGCAGACCGGGGAGCTGTTTTTT.

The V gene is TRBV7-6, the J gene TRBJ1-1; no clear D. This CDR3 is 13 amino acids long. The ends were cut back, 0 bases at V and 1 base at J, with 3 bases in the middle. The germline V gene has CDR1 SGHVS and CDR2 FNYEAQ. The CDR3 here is CASSLARNTEAFF. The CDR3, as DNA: TGTGCCAGCAGCTTAGCAAGGAACACTGAAGCTTTCTTT.

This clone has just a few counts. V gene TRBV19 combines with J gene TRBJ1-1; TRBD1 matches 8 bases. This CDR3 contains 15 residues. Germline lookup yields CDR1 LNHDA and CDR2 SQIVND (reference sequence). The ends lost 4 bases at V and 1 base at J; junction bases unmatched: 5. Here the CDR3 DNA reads TGTGCCAGTAGTAGAGGGACAGGACGGAACACTGAAGCTTTCTTT. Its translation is CASSRGTGRNTEAFF.

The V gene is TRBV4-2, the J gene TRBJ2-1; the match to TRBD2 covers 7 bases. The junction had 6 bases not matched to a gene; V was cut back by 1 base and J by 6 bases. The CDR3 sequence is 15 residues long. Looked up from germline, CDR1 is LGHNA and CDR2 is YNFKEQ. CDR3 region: CASSQGLGGSNEQFF. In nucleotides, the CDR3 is TGTGCCAGCAGCCAAGGGTTGGGGGGGTCCAATGAGCAGTTCTTC.